Each of the 27 T cell receptor beta chains below was sequenced from the same sample in a study of T cell repertoires in aging, cancer and after chemotherapy. Amplification of TCR beta used genomic DNA extracted from peripheral blood. Multiplex touch-down PCR with TRB-A/B primers amplified rearranged V-D-J TRB sequences. TCRdb re-called the multiplex PCR reads with MiXCR, one entry per CDR3 protein. The profile shows about 5,300 distinct CDR3 sequences, roughly 26% of them singletons. The source material was blood. These TCRs come from a human donor with a solid tumor.

This clonotype is termed medium-sized (0.01 to 0.1%). The genes are TRBV6-1 and TRBJ2-7, with D unclear. Germline assignment: CDR1 MNHNS and CDR2 SASEGT. This CDR3 region has 9 residues. The V and J ends lost 8 bases and 6 bases respectively, with 5 bases between them. CDR3 sequence (DNA): TGTGCCAGCTCGGGCGAGCAGTACTTC. It encodes CASSGEQYF.

V usage is TRBV7-2 and J usage is TRBJ2-7; D gene unclear. Germline-derived CDR1 and CDR2 are SGHTA and FQGNSA. This CDR3 contains 14 residues. Deletions cut 7 bases from V and 0 bases from J, with 13 bases between. Written as DNA, the CDR3 is TGTGCCAGCACCCAAGGTCCGGCCTCCTACGAGCAGTACTTC. It yields the protein CASTQGPASYEQYF.

The chain combines TRBV12-3 or TRBV12-4 with TRBJ2-3; TRBD2 is a possible D gene (6 bases). V was clipped by 1 base and J by 2 bases, with 19 bases between them. CDR3 length equals 18 residues. The CDR3 loop reads CASSLDIRAGQLTDTQYF. The CDR3, as DNA: TGTGCCAGCAGTTTAGATATTCGGGCGGGGCAGCTCACAGATACGCAGTATTTT.

The gene calls are TRBV14 and TRBJ2-7; D is uncertain. Germline CDR1 reads SGHDN; CDR2 reads FVKESK. Trimming left V 3 bases short and J 6 bases short, with 9 bases between. The CDR3 is 12 residues long. The chain's CDR3 is CASSQGLSEQYF. The DNA for the CDR3 is TGTGCCAGCAGCCAGGGTCTCTCCGAGCAGTACTTC.

By frequency in the sample, this clonotype is medium-sized. The rearrangement links TRBV18 to TRBJ1-2; D not certain. Germline loops: CDR1 KGHSH, CDR2 LQKENI. Deletions cut 2 bases from V and 1 base from J, with 14 bases between. This CDR3 comprises 16 residues. CDR3 amino acids: CASSPNPGDLNYGYTF. The CDR3 DNA sequence: TGTGCCAGCTCACCAAACCCGGGAGATCTTAACTATGGCTACACCTTC.

By sample fraction, this clonotype is medium-sized (0.01 to 0.1%). The CDR3 spells CASSFLAGGSTDTQYF. CDR3 DNA: TGTGCCAGCAGTTTTCTAGCGGGAGGAAGCACAGATACGCAGTATTTT. The rearrangement joins TRBV27 to TRBJ2-3; 11 positions match TRBD2. V gave up 3 bases and J gave up 0 bases; unmatched junction bases: 2. CDR3 size: 16 residues. Germline CDR1 MNHEY, CDR2 SMNVEV (reference sequence).

The V and J genes are TRBV11-1 and TRBJ2-3; D is ambiguous. Germline CDR1 SGHAT, CDR2 FQDESV (reference sequence). Trimming cost V 3 bases and J 4 bases, with 8 bases left between them. The CDR3 extends over 13 amino acids. CDR3: CASSLGQADTQYF. The CDR3 region has the DNA TGTGCCAGCAGCTTGGGTCAGGCAGATACGCAGTATTTT. Combining the CDR3 with reference TRBV11-1 and TRBJ2-3 gives the whole variable domain EAEVAQSPRYKITEKSQAVAFWCDPISGHATLYWYRQILGQGPELLVQFQDESVVDDSQLPKDRFSAERLKGVDSTLKIQPAELGDSAMYLCASSLGQADTQYFGPGTRLTVL.

By sample fraction, this clonotype is medium-sized (0.01 to 0.1%). The chain recombines TRBV19 with TRBJ2-2; 7 nucleotides match TRBD1. The CDR3 is 17 amino acids. Germline CDR1 and CDR2: LNHDA and SQIVND (reference sequence). After removal of 3 bases from V and 1 base from J, the junction contained 8 bases not matched to a gene. The CDR3 loop is CASSIFQGVWNTGELFF. CDR3 DNA: TGTGCCAGTAGTATCTTCCAGGGGGTTTGGAACACCGGGGAGCTGTTTTTT.

This clonotype ranks as medium-sized. V and J are TRBV12-3 or TRBV12-4 and TRBJ2-2; 12 bases are shared with TRBD1. The ends lost 10 bases at V and 9 bases at J; junction bases unmatched: 6. The CDR3 loop spans 13 amino acids. CDR3: CATGGTGGRELFF. As DNA, the CDR3 is TGTGCCACCGGAGGGACAGGGGGCCGGGAGCTGTTTTTT.

The sample holds a few counts of this clonotype. The V and J genes are TRBV7-6 and TRBJ1-5, with 7 positions matching TRBD1. The CDR3 has 16 amino acids. V was clipped by 5 bases and J by 0 bases; unmatched bases: 7. CDR1 is SGHVS and CDR2 is FNYEAQ in the germline V gene. This CDR3 reads CASSPGGGYSNQPQHF. As DNA, the CDR3 is TGTGCCAGCAGCCCAGGGGGGGGTTATAGCAATCAGCCCCAGCATTTT. Combining the CDR3 with reference TRBV7-6 and TRBJ1-5 gives the whole variable domain GAGVSQSPRYKVTKRGQDVALRCDPISGHVSLYWYRQALGQGPEFLTYFNYEAQQDKSGLPNDRFSAERPEGSISTLTIQRTEQRDSAMYRCASSPGGGYSNQPQHFGDGTRLSIL.

Within the sample, this clonotype is medium-sized. The rearrangement joins TRBV29-1 to TRBJ2-5; TRBD1 agrees at 10 bases. CDR1 and CDR2 from the germline V gene are SQVTM and ANQGSEA. The CDR3 is made up of 15 amino acids. J was trimmed by 4 bases and V by 2 bases; bases with no gene match: 7. This CDR3 is CSVESDRGRSETQYF. DNA for the CDR3: TGCAGCGTTGAAAGTGACAGGGGGCGATCAGAGACCCAGTACTTC.

This clonotype is classed as medium-sized. The rearrangement uses TRBV6-2 or TRBV6-3 and TRBJ2-5, with D uncertain. Germline CDR1 reads MNHEY; CDR2 reads SVGEGT. V shed 5 bases and J shed 0 bases, with 4 bases lying between them. This CDR3 is built from 12 residues. The CDR3 reads CASSANQETQYF. The CDR3 DNA reads as TGTGCCAGCAGTGCAAACCAAGAGACCCAGTACTTC.

By share of the sample, this clonotype is medium-sized. The rearrangement links TRBV12-3 or TRBV12-4 to TRBJ2-1; 9 nucleotides align to TRBD2. This CDR3 is 13 amino acids long. The V and J ends lost 6 bases and 15 bases, in that order; junction bases with no gene match: 12. The CDR3 DNA follows: TGTGCCAGCAGGGTGACTAGCGGCGTTCTTCTGTTCTTC. Encoded protein: CASRVTSGVLLFF.

This clonotype is labeled as medium-sized (0.01 to 0.1%). The J gene is TRBJ2-3, the V gene TRBV27; unclear D gene. The germline V gene has CDR1 MNHEY and CDR2 SMNVEV (reference sequence). CDR3 length: 13 amino acids. The V gene lost 2 bases and the J gene lost 1 base, with 4 bases spanning the gap. CDR3 DNA sequence: TGTGCCAGCAGTTTAATGGGCACAGATACGCAGTATTTT. Translation: CASSLMGTDTQYF.

This clonotype has more than one count but fewer than ten. CDR3 sequence: CASSLTVTGNTIYF. CDR3 in DNA: TGCGCCAGCAGCTTGACAGTAACTGGAAACACCATATATTTT. The chain uses TRBV5-1 and TRBJ1-3; D is unresolved. There are 14 residues in the CDR3. V dropped 1 base and J dropped 2 bases, with 7 bases sitting between them. Germline CDR1 reads SGHRS; CDR2 reads YFSETQ. The variable domain in full, with the rest retrieved from reference TRBV5-1 and TRBJ1-3, is KAGVTQTPRYLIKTRGQQVTLSCSPISGHRSVSWYQQTPGQGLQFLFEYFSETQRNKGNFPGRFSGRQFSNSRSEMNVSTLELGDSALYLCASSLTVTGNTIYFGEGSWLTVV.

This clonotype was observed a handful of times. V usage is TRBV12-3 or TRBV12-4 and J usage is TRBJ2-7; no firm D call. V lost 5 bases to trimming and J lost 1 base, with 9 bases between them. This CDR3 has 13 amino acids. The DNA for the CDR3 is TGTGCCAGCAGTCTCTCGACTTCCTACGAGCAGTACTTC. Protein: CASSLSTSYEQYF.

The CDR3 nucleotides are TGTGCCAGCAGCTCAGGACAACTTAACACCGGGGAGCTGTTTTTT. Amino acid sequence: CASSSGQLNTGELFF. J is TRBJ2-2 and V is TRBV7-9; D is perhaps TRBD1 (5 bases). With 4 bases removed from V and 2 bases from J, the gap between germline ends came to 11 bases. The CDR3 runs to 15 residues. Germline values: CDR1 SEHNR, CDR2 FQNEAQ (reference sequence).

Only one count was recorded for this clonotype. This rearrangement joins TRBV12-3 or TRBV12-4 to TRBJ2-1, with 12 bases aligning to TRBD2. The junction had 6 bases not matched to a gene; V was cut back by 5 bases and J by 10 bases. The CDR3 runs 14 residues. This chain's CDR3 is CASSRLAGAEEQFF. The CDR3 region has the DNA TGTGCCAGCAGTCGACTAGCGGGAGCTGAAGAGCAGTTCTTC.

The chain recombines TRBV6-5 with TRBJ1-2, with TRBD1 identical over 8 bases. V lost 0 bases, J lost 5 bases, and 8 bases stayed unmatched. The CDR3 runs to 16 residues. The germline V gene encodes CDR1 MNHEY and CDR2 SVGAGI. CDR3 DNA: TGTGCCAGCAGTTACTCGACGGGACAGGTGCCGTATGGCTACACCTTC. It specifies CASSYSTGQVPYGYTF.

V and J are TRBV24-1 and TRBJ1-4; possibly TRBD1 for D (5 bases). CDR1 KGHDR and CDR2 SFDVKD come from the germline V gene. The CDR3 extends over 16 amino acids. V was clipped by 8 bases and J by 3 bases, with 18 bases between them. Here the CDR3 reads CATMGRDGQSNEKLFF. In nucleotides, the CDR3 is TGTGCCACCATGGGGCGAGATGGGCAGTCTAATGAAAAACTGTTTTTT.

This clonotype is categorized as medium-sized. The gene calls are TRBV12-3 or TRBV12-4 and TRBJ2-4; D not certain. The CDR3 loop spans 14 amino acids. Trimming pared 7 bases from V and 0 bases from J, leaving 10 bases between. CDR3 in DNA: TGTGCCAGCATGAGTCGGTTAGCCAAAAACATTCAGTACTTC. Encoded protein: CASMSRLAKNIQYF.

The chain recombines TRBV7-6 with TRBJ2-1; D is uncertain. Trimming cost V 5 bases and J 4 bases, with 18 bases left between them. Germline V gene sequence: CDR1 SGHVS, CDR2 FNYEAQ. This CDR3 has 16 residues. The CDR3 DNA is TGTGCCAGCAGCCCGTTCCTTCGCGGAGCTTACAATGAGCAGTTCTTC. It yields the protein CASSPFLRGAYNEQFF.

This clonotype was counted between two and nine times. The chain uses TRBV4-3 and TRBJ2-7; D unresolved. This CDR3 contains 15 residues. V lost 0 bases and J 0 bases, leaving 9 bases between the germline ends. Germline V CDR1 and CDR2: LGHNA, YSLEER. This CDR3 is CASSQDWASSYEQYF. The CDR3 DNA reads as TGCGCCAGCAGCCAAGATTGGGCTTCCTCCTACGAGCAGTACTTC.

The DNA for the CDR3 is TGTGCCAGCAGCTTTCGGACTACCGGGAGCTCCTACGAGCAGTACTTC. Its translation is CASSFRTTGSSYEQYF. V is TRBV7-6 and J is TRBJ2-7, with D maybe TRBD2 (6 bases). There are 16 residues in the CDR3. Looked up from germline, CDR1 is SGHVS and CDR2 is FNYEAQ. V dropped 3 bases and J dropped 0 bases, with 15 bases sitting between them.

By frequency in the sample, this clonotype is medium-sized. The chain recombines TRBV12-3 or TRBV12-4 with TRBJ2-7; the match to TRBD2 covers 10 bases. The trim removed 5 bases at V and 1 base at J, leaving 5 bases unmatched. This CDR3 spans 15 amino acids. The CDR3 bases are TGTGCCAGCAGTCTCGGGACTAGCGATTCCTACGAGCAGTACTTC. Protein product: CASSLGTSDSYEQYF.

This chain connects TRBV4-3 to TRBJ2-1, with a tentative D call TRBD2 (5 bases). This CDR3 has 16 amino acids. Germline V gene data show CDR1 as LGHNA and CDR2 as YSLEER. V shed 0 bases and J shed 4 bases, with 13 bases lying between them. CDR3 residues: CASSQDGVGGYNEQFF. The DNA of the CDR3 is TGCGCCAGCAGCCAAGATGGAGTAGGAGGATACAATGAGCAGTTCTTC.

This clonotype is medium-sized (0.01 to 0.1%) within its sample. This sequence joins TRBV27 and TRBJ2-5, with TRBD2 matching over 9 bases. Germline CDR1 MNHEY, CDR2 SMNVEV (reference sequence). CDR3 size: 15 residues. Trimming at V came to 6 bases and at J to 6 bases, leaving 11 bases not matched to a gene. For the CDR3, the DNA is TGTGCCAGCAGCAGAGGGCTAGCGGGAACTAAGACCCAGTACTTC. Protein product: CASSRGLAGTKTQYF.